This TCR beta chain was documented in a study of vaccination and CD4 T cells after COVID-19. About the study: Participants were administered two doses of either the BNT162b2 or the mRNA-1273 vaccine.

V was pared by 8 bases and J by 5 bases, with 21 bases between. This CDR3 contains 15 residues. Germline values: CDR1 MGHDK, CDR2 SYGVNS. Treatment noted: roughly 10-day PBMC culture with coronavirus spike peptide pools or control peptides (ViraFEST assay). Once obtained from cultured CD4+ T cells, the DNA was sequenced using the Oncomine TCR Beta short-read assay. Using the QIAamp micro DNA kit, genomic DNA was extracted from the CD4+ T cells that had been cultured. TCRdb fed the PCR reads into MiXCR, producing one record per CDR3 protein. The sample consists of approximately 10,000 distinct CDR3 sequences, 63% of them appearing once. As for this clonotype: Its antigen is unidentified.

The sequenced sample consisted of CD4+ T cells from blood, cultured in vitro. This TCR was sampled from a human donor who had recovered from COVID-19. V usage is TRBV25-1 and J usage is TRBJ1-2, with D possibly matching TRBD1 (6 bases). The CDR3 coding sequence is TGTGCCAGCCAGTCGAACCGGGGACACTTGTATGGCTACACCTTC. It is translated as CASQSNRGHLYGYTF.